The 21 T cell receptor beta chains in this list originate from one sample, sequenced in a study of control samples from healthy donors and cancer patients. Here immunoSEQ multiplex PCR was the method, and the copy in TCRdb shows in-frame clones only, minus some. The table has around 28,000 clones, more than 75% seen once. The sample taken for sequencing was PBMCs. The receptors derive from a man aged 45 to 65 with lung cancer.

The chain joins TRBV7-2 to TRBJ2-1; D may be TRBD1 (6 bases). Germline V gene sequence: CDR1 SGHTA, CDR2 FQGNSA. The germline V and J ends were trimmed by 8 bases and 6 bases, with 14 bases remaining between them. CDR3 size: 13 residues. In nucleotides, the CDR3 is TGTGCCAGCGCGGACAGAACAAGCAATGAGCAGTTCTTC. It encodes CASADRTSNEQFF. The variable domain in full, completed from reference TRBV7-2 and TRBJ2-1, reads GAGVSQSPSNKVTEKGKDVELRCDPISGHTALYWYRQSLGQGLEFLIYFQGNSAPDKSGLPSDRFSAERTGGSVSTLTIQRTQQEDSAVYLCASADRTSNEQFFGPGTRLTVL.

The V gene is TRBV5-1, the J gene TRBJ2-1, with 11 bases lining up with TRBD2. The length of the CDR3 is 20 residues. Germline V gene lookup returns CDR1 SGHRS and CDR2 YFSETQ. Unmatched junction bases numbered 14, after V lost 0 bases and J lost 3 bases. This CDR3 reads CASSLVGLASGGRNYNEQFF. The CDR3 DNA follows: TGCGCCAGCAGCTTGGTCGGATTGGCTAGCGGGGGGAGGAACTACAATGAGCAGTTCTTC.

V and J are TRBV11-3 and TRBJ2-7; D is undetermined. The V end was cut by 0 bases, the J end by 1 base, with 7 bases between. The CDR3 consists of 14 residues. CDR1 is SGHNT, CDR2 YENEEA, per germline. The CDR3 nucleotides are TGTGCCAGCAGCTTAGATGGAACATCCTACGAGCAGTACTTC. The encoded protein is CASSLDGTSYEQYF.

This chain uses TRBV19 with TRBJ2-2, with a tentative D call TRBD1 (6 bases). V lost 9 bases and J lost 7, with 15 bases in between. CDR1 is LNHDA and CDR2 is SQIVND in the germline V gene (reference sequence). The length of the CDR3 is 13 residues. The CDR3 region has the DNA TGTGCCAGCAAGCAGCAGGGGTTCGGGGAGCTGTTTTTT. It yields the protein CASKQQGFGELFF.

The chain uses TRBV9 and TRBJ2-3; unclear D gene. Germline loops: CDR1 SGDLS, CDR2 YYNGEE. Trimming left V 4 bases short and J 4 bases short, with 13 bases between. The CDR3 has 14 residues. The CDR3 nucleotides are TGTGCCAGCAGCCCCCAGGCGGCCGCAGATACGCAGTATTTT. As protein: CASSPQAAADTQYF.

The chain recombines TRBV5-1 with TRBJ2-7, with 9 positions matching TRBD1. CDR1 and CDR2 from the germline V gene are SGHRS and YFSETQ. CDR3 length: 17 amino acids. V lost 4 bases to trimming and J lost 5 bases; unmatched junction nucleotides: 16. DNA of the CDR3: TGCGCCAGCAGCCCGAAAAGTCGGGGACAGGGTCACAACGAGCAGTACTTC. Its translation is CASSPKSRGQGHNEQYF.

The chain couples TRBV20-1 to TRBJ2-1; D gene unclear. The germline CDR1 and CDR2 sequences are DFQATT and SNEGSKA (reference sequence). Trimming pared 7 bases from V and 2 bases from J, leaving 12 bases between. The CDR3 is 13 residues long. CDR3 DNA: TGCAGTGTTACTGAGTATACCTACAATGAGCAGTTCTTC. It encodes CSVTEYTYNEQFF.

The CDR3 spells CAWRTGQGNTEAFF. CDR3 in DNA: TGTGCCTGGAGAACGGGACAGGGGAACACTGAAGCTTTCTTT. This chain joins TRBV30 and TRBJ1-1; 9 nucleotides agree with TRBD1. Trimming cost V 3 bases and J 1 base; bases outside gene matches: 3. Germline V gene sequence: CDR1 GTSNPN, CDR2 SVGIG (reference sequence). The CDR3 is 14 amino acids.

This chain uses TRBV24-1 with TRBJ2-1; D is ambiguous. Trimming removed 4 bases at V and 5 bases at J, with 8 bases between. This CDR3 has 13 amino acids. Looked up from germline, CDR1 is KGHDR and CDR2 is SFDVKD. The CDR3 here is CATSEAADNEQFF. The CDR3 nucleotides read TGTGCCACCAGTGAGGCTGCGGACAATGAGCAGTTCTTC.

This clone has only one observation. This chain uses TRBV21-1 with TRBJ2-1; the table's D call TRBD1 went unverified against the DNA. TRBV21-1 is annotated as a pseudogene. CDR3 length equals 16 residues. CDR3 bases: TGTGCCAGCAGCAAAGGGGGGCACGATTCCTACAATGAGCAGTTCTTC. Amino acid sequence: CASSKGGHDSYNEQFF.

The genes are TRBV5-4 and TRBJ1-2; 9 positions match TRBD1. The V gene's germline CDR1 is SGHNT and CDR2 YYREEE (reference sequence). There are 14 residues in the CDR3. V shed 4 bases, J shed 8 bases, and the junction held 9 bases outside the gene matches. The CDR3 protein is CASSANRGRGGYTF. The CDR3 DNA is TGTGCCAGCAGCGCGAACAGGGGGCGAGGCGGCTACACCTTC.

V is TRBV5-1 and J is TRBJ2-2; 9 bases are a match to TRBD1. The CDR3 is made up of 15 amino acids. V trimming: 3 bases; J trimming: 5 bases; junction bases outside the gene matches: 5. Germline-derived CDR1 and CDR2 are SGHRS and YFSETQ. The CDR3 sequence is CASSYRTGETGELFF. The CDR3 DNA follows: TGCGCCAGCAGCTACCGGACAGGGGAAACCGGGGAGCTGTTTTTT.

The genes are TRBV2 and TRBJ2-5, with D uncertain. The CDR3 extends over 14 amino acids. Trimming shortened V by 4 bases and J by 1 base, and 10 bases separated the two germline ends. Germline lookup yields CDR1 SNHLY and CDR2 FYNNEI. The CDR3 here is CASSVGGSQETQYF. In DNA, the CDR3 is TGTGCCAGCAGTGTGGGCGGCAGCCAAGAGACCCAGTACTTC.

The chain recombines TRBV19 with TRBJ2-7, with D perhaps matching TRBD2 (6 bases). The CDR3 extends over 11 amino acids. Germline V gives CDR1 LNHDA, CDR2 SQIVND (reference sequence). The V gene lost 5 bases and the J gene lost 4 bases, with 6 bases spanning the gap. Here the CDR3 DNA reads TGTGCCAGTAGTCGGGGGTACGAGCAGTACTTC. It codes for CASSRGYEQYF.

The DNA of the CDR3 is TGTGCCACCAGCAGAGATCAAACCGGGTTTGGAGGCTACACCTTC. This gives the protein CATSRDQTGFGGYTF. The chain uses TRBV15 and TRBJ1-2; D is unclear. Trimming stripped 0 bases from V and 8 bases from J, with 16 bases between. Per the germline V gene, CDR1 is LNHNV and CDR2 is YYDKDF (reference sequence). The CDR3 extends over 15 amino acids.

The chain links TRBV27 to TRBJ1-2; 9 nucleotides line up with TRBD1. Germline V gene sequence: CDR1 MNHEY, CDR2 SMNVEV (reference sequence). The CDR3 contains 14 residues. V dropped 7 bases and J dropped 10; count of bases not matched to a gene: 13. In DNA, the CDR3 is TGTGCCAGCAATCCACGACAGGGGGGATTAGACTACACCTTC. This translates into CASNPRQGGLDYTF.

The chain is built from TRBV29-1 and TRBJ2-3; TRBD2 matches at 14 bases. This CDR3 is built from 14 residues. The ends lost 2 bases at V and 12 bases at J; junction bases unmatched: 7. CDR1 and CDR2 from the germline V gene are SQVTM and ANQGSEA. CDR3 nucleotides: TGCAGCGTTGAATCCCGACTAGCGGGGGGGTTTCAGTATTTT. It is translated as CSVESRLAGGFQYF.

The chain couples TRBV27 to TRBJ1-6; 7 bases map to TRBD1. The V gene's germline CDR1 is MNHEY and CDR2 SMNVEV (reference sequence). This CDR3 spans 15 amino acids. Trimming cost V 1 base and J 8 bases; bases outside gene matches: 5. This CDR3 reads CASSLFSGGDSPLHF. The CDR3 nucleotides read TGTGCCAGCAGTTTATTTTCAGGGGGGGATTCACCCCTCCACTTT.

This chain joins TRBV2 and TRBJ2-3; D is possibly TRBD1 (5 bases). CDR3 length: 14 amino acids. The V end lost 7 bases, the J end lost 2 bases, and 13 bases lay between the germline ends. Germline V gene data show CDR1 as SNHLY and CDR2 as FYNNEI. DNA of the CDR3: TGTGCCAGCAACGTCAGGGAATTCACAGATACGCAGTATTTT. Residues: CASNVREFTDTQYF.

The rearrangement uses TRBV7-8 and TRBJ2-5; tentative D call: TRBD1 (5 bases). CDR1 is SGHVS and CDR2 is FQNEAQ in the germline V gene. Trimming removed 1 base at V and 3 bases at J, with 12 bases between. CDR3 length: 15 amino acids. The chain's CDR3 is CASSLGQGLKETQYF. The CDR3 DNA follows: TGTGCCAGCAGCTTAGGTCAGGGCTTAAAAGAGACCCAGTACTTC.

As DNA, the CDR3 is TGTGCCAGCAGCCCACCAGGGGGCGCCGGTGGCTACACCTTC. Translated: CASSPPGGAGGYTF. J is TRBJ1-2 and V is TRBV9; 8 positions agree with TRBD1. Trimming took 4 bases from V and 7 from J; bases not matched to a gene: 9. The CDR3 loop spans 14 amino acids. The germline V gene encodes CDR1 SGDLS and CDR2 YYNGEE.